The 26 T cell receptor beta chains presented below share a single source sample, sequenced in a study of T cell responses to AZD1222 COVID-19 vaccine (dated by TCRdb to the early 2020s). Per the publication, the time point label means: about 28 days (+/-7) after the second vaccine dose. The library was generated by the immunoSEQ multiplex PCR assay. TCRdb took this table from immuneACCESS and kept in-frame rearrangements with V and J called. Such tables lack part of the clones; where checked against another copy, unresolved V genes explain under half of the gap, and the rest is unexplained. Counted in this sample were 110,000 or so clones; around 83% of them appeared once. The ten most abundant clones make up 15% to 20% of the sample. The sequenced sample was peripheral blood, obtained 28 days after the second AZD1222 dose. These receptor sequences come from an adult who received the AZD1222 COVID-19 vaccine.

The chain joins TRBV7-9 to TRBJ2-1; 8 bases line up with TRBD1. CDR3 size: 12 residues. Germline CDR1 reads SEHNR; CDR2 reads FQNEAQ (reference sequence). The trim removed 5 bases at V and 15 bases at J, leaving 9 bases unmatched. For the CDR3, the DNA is TGTGCCAGCAGCCCGGACAGGGAATGGCGGTTCTTC. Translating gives CASSPDREWRFF.

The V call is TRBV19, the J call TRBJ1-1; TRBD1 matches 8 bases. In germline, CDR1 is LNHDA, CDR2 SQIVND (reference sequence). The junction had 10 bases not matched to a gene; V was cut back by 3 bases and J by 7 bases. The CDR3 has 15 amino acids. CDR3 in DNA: TGTGCCAGTAGTATGAGGGCAGGGGGCTATGGTGAAGCTTTCTTT. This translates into CASSMRAGGYGEAFF.

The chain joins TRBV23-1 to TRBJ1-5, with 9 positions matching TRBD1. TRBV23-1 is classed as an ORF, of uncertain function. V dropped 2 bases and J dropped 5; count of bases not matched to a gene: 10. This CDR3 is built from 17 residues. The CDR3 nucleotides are TGCGCCAGCAGTCAACCCGGGACAGGGTTGAATGATCAGCCCCAGCATTTT. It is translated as CASSQPGTGLNDQPQHF.

The CDR3, as DNA: TGTGCCAGCACCTTGAACGGGGAGCTGTTTTTT. This gives the protein CASTLNGELFF. V is TRBV3-1 (or the pseudogene TRBV3-2) and J is TRBJ2-2; D ambiguous. This CDR3 spans 11 amino acids. The germline V gene encodes CDR1 LGHDT and CDR2 YNNKEL (reference sequence). V was pared by 7 bases and J by 7 bases, with 7 bases between.

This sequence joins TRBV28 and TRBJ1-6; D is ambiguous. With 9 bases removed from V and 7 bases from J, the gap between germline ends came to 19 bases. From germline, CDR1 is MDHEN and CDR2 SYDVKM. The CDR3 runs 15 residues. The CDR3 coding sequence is TGTGCCAGTCTACGCAGTCTTAGGAGAAATTCACCCCTCCACTTT. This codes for CASLRSLRRNSPLHF.

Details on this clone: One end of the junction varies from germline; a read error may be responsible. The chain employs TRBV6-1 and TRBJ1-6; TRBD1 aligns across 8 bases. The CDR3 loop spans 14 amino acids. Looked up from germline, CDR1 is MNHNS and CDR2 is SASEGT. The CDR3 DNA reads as TGTGCCAGCGGTGACAGGGGCGTTAATTCACCCCTCCACTTT. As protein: CASGDRGVNSPLHF.

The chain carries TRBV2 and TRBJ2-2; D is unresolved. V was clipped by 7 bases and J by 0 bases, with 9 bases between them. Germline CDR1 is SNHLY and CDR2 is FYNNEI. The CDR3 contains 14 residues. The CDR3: CASTAPTNTGELFF. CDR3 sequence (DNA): TGTGCCAGCACTGCCCCAACGAACACCGGGGAGCTGTTTTTT.

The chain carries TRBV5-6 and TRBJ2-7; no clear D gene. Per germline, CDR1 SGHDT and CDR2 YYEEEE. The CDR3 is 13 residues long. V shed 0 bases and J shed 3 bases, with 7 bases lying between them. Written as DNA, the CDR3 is TGTGCCAGCAGCTTGGGGGGAAACTACGAGCAGTACTTC. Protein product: CASSLGGNYEQYF.

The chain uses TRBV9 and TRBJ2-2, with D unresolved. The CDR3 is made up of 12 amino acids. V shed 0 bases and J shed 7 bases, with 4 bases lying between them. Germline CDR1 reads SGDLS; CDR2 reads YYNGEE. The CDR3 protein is CASSVVRGELFF. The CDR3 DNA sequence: TGTGCCAGCAGCGTAGTTCGCGGGGAGCTGTTTTTT.

Here the CDR3 DNA reads TGTGCCATCGAAGGGGGGTTTGGCTACACCTTC. Translating gives CAIEGGFGYTF. The chain is built from TRBV10-3 and TRBJ1-2; D possibly corresponds to TRBD1 (6 bases). V shed 8 bases and J shed 7 bases, with 11 bases lying between them. Germline assignment: CDR1 ENHRY and CDR2 SYGVKD. This CDR3 has 11 residues.

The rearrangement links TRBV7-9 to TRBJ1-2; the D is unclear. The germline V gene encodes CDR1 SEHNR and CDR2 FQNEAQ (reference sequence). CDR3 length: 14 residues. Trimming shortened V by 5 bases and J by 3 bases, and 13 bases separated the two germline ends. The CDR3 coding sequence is TGTGCCAGCAGCGGAAGTGTTCGGTACTATGGCTACACCTTC. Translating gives CASSGSVRYYGYTF.

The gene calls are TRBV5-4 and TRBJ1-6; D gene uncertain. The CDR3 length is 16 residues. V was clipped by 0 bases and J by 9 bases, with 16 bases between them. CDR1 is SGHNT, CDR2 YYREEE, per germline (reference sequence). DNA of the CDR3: TGTGCCAGCAGCTTGGCCCCCACCGGGTCCCCTTCACCCCTCCACTTT. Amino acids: CASSLAPTGSPSPLHF.

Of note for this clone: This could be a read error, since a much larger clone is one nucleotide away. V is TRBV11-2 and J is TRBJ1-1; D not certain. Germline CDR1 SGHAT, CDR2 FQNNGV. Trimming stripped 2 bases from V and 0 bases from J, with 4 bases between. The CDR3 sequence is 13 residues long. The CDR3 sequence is CASSLQVNTEAFF. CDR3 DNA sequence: TGTGCCAGCAGCTTACAGGTGAACACTGAAGCTTTCTTT.

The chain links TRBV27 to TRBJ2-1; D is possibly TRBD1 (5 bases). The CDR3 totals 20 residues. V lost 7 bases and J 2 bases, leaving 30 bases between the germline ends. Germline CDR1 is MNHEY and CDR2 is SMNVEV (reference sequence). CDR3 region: CASTHQGAPRKEGTYNEQFF. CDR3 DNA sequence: TGTGCCAGCACCCACCAAGGGGCCCCCCGGAAGGAAGGGACCTACAATGAGCAGTTCTTC.

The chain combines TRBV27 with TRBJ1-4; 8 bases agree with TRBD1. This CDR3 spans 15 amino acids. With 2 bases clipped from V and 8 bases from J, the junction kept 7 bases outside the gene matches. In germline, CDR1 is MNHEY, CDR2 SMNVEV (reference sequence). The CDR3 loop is CASSLTPGTGEKLFF. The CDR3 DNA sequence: TGTGCCAGCAGTTTAACCCCCGGGACAGGCGAAAAACTGTTTTTT. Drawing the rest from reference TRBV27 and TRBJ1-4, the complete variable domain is EAQVTQNPRYLITVTGKKLTVTCSQNMNHEYMSWYRQDPGLGLRQIYYSMNVEVTDKGDVPEGYKVSRKEKRNFPLILESPSPNQTSLYFCASSLTPGTGEKLFFGSGTQLSVL.

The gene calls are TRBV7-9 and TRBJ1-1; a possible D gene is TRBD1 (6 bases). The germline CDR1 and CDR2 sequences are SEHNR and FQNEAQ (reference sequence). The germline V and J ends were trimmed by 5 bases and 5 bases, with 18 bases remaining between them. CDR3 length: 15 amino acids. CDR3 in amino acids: CASSAGGRQGTEAFF. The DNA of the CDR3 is TGTGCCAGCAGCGCCGGAGGGAGGCAGGGGACTGAAGCTTTCTTT.

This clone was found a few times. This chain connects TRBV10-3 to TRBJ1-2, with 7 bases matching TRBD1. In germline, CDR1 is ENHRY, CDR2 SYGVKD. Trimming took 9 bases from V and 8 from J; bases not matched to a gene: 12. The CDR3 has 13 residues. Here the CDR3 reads CAIGAEGAQGYTF. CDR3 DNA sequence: TGTGCCATAGGGGCTGAGGGGGCGCAGGGCTACACCTTC.

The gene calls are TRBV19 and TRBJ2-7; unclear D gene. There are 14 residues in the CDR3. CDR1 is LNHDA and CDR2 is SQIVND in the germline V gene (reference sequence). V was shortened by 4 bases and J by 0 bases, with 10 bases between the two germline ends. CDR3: CASSRWANSYEQYF. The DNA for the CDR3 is TGTGCCAGTAGTAGGTGGGCAAACTCCTACGAGCAGTACTTC.

This CDR3 is CASSTQGAWTEAFF. Written as DNA, the CDR3 is TGTGCCAGTAGTACCCAGGGGGCTTGGACTGAAGCTTTCTTT. This chain uses TRBV19 with TRBJ1-1, with 8 bases aligning to TRBD1. The CDR3 totals 14 residues. Per the germline V gene, CDR1 is LNHDA and CDR2 is SQIVND (reference sequence). V trimming: 4 bases; J trimming: 5 bases; junction bases outside the gene matches: 6.

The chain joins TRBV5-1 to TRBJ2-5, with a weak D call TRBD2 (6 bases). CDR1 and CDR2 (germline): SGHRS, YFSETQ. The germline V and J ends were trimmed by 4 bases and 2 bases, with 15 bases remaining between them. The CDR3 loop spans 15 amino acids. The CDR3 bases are TGCGCCAGCAGCGGAAACGACGGGGGTCAAGAGACCCAGTACTTC. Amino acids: CASSGNDGGQETQYF.

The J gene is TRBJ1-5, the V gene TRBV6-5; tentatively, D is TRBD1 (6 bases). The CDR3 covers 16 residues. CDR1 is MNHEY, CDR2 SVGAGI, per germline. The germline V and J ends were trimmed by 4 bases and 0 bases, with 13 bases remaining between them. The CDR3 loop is CASSSQGYLSNQPQHF. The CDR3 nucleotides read TGTGCCAGCAGTTCCCAGGGGTACCTTAGCAATCAGCCCCAGCATTTT.

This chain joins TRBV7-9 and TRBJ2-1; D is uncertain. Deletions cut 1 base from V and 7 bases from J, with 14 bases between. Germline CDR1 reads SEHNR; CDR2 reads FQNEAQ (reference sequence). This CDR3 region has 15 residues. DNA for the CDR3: TGTGCCAGCAGCTTAGTAGTTGGATTCGGGAATGAGCAGTTCTTC. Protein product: CASSLVVGFGNEQFF.

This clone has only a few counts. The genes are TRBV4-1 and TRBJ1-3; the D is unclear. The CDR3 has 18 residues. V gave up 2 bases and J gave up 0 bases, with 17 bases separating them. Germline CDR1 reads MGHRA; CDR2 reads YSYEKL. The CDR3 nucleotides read TGCGCCAGCAGCCAATTTTATCCTCCGCTGACCTCTGGAAACACCATATATTTT. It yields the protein CASSQFYPPLTSGNTIYF.

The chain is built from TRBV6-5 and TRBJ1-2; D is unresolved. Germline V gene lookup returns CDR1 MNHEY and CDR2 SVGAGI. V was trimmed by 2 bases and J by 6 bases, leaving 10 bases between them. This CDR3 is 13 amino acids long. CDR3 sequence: CASSYVAGHGYTF. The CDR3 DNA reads TGTGCCAGCAGTTACGTCGCCGGGCATGGCTACACCTTC.

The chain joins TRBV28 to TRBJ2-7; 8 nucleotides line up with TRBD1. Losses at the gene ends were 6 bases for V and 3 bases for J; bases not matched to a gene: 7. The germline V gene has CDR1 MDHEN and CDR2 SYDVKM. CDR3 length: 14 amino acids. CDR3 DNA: TGTGCCAGCAGATCATCGACAGGGGTCTACGAGCAGTACTTC. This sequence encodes CASRSSTGVYEQYF.

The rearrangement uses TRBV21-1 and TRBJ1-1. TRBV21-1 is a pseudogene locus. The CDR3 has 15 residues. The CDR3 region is CASSKDVLRNTEAFF. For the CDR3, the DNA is TGTGCCAGCAGCAAGGACGTCCTTCGGAACACTGAAGCTTTCTTT.